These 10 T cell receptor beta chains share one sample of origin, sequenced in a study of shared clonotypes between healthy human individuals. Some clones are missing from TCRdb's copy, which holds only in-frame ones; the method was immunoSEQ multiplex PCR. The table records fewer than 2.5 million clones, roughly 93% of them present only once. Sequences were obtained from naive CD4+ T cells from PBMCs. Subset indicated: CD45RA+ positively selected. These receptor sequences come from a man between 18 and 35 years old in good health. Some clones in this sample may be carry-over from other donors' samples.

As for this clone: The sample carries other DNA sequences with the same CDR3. In nucleotides, the CDR3 is TGTGCCATCAGCCCGGGACTAGCGGGAGTGGCAGATACGCAGTATTTT. As protein: CAISPGLAGVADTQYF. The chain uses TRBV10-3 and TRBJ2-3; 14 nucleotides agree with TRBD2. The germline CDR1 and CDR2 sequences are ENHRY and SYGVKD. Losses at the gene ends were 6 bases for V and 4 bases for J; bases not matched to a gene: 6. The CDR3 consists of 16 residues.

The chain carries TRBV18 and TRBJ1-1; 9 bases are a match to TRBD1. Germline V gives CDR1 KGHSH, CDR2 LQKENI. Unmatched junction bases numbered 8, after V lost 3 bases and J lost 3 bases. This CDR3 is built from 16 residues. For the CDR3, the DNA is TGTGCCAGCTCACCCAACAGGGGGCGAGGGGACACTGAAGCTTTCTTT. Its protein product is CASSPNRGRGDTEAFF.

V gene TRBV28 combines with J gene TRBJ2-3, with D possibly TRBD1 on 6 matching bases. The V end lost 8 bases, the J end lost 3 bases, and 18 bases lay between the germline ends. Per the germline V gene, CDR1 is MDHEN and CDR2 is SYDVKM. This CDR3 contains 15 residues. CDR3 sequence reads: CASAQNVRGTDTQYF. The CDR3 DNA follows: TGTGCCAGCGCCCAGAATGTTAGGGGGACAGATACGCAGTATTTT.

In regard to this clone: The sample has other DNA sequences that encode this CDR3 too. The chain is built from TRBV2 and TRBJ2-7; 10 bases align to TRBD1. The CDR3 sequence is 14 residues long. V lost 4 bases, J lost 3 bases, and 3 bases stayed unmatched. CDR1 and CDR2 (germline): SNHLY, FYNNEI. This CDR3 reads CASSGQGAGYEQYF. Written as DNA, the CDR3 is TGTGCCAGCAGTGGACAGGGGGCTGGCTACGAGCAGTACTTC.

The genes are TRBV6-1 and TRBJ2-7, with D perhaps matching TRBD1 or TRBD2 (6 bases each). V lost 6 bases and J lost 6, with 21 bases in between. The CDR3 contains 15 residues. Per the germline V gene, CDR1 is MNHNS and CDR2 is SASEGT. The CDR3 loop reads CASSQETSGASEQYF. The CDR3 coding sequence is TGTGCCAGCAGCCAAGAGACATCGGGGGCTTCCGAGCAGTACTTC.

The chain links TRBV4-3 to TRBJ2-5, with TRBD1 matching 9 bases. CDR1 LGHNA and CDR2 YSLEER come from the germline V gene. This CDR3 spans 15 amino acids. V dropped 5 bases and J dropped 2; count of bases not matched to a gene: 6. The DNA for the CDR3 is TGCGCCAGCAGCAAACGGGACAGGGCACAAGAGACCCAGTACTTC. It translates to CASSKRDRAQETQYF.

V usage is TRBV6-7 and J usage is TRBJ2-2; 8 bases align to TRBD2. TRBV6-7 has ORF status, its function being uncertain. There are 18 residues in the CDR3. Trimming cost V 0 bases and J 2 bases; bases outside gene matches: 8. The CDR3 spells CASSYSGTSGQNTGELFF. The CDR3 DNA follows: TGTGCCAGCAGTTACTCGGGAACTAGCGGACAAAACACCGGGGAGCTGTTTTTT.

The CDR3 sequence: CASSQDPARGATGELFF. CDR3 nucleotides: TGTGCCAGCAGCCAAGATCCTGCTCGCGGGGCCACCGGGGAGCTGTTTTTT. The rearrangement uses TRBV4-2 and TRBJ2-2; D perhaps matches TRBD2 (6 bases). Germline V gene sequence: CDR1 LGHNA, CDR2 YNFKEQ. The CDR3 contains 17 residues. V lost 0 bases and J 4 bases, leaving 15 bases between the germline ends.

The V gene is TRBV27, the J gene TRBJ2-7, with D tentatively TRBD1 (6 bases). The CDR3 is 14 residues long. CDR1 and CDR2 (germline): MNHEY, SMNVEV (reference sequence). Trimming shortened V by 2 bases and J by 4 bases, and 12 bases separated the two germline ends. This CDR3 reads CASSLRTDHYEQYF. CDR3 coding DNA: TGTGCCAGCAGTTTACGGACAGATCATTACGAGCAGTACTTC.

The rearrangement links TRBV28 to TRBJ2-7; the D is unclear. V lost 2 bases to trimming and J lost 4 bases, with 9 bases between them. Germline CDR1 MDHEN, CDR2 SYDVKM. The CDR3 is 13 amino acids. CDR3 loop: CASSLAAVYEQYF. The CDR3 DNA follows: TGTGCCAGCAGTTTAGCGGCCGTATACGAGCAGTACTTC.